This T cell receptor (beta chain) was retrieved from a study of neoadjuvant anti-PD-1 for oral cavity cancer. The overall study: Patients mostly received three to four biweekly nivolumab doses at 3 mg/kg before surgery. Non-progressing patients received a fourth nivolumab dose near day 43, then surgery on days 50-56.

Study-wide results and limits: Only a few patients per response group were TCR-analyzed; validation needed.

With regard to this clone: As yet, its antigen is unknown.

The assay was immunoSEQ multiplex PCR, and TCRdb's table has in-frame clones only and misses some. The sample holds 4,500 to 6,000 clones, nearly 60% seen once. Cohort: HPV-negative, locally advanced oral cavity squamous cell carcinoma patients. The V gene lost 2 bases and the J gene lost 5 bases, with 9 bases spanning the gap. Per germline, CDR1 MDHEN and CDR2 SYDVKM. The CDR3 is 13 residues long. Here the sequenced sample was tumor tissue, taken before nivolumab (anti-PD-1) treatment. The chain employs TRBV28 and TRBJ1-1; D is possibly TRBD1 (5 bases). This TCR was recovered from a person aged 35 to 85 with oral cavity squamous cell carcinoma. The CDR3 spells CASSLVRGTEAFF. The CDR3 DNA follows: TGTGCCAGCAGTTTAGTTAGGGGAACTGAAGCTTTCTTT.